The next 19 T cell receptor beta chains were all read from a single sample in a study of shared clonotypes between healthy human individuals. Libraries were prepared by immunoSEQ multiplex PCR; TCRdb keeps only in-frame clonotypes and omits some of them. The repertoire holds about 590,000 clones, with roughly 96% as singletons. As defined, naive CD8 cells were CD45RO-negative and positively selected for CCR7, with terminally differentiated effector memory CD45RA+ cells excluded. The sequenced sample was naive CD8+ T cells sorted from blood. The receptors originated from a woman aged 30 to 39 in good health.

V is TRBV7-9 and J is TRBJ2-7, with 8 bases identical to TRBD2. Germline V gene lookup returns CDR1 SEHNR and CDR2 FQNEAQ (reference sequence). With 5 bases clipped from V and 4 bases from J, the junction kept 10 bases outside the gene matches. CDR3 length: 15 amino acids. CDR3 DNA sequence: TGTGCCAGCAGCATCACCGGGACTAGTGAATACGAGCAGTACTTC. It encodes CASSITGTSEYEQYF.

CDR3 sequence (DNA): TGTGCCAGCAGCTTGGGCCCCCGGAACACTGAAGCTTTCTTT. This translates into CASSLGPRNTEAFF. The gene calls are TRBV5-4 and TRBJ1-1; D is undetermined. CDR1 and CDR2 (germline): SGHNT, YYREEE (reference sequence). Trimming stripped 0 bases from V and 1 base from J, with 7 bases between. There are 14 residues in the CDR3.

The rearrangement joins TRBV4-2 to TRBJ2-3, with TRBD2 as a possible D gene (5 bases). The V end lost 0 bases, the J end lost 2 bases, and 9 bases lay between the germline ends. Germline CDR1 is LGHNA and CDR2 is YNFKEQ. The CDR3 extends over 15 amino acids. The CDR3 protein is CASSQDSGYTDTQYF. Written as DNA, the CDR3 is TGTGCCAGCAGCCAAGACAGCGGATACACAGATACGCAGTATTTT.

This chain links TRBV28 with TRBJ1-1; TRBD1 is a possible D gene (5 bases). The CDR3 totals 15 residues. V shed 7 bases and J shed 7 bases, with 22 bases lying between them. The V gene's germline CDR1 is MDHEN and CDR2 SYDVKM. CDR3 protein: CASTQGSGTFHEAFF. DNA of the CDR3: TGTGCCAGCACCCAAGGATCAGGGACCTTTCATGAAGCTTTCTTT.

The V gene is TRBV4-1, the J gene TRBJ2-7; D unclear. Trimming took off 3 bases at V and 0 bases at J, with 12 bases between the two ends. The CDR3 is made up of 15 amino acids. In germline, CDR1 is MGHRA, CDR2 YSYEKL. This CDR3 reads CASSQGSVISYEQYF. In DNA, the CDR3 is TGCGCCAGCAGCCAGGGATCGGTGATCTCCTACGAGCAGTACTTC.

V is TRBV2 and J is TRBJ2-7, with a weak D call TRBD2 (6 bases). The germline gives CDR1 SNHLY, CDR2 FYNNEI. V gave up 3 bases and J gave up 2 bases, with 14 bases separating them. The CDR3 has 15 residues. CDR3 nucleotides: TGTGCCAGCAGTGAGGGGGGAATCGCTCCCTACGAGCAGTACTTC. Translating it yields CASSEGGIAPYEQYF.

As DNA, the CDR3 is TGTGCCTGGAGTGTAATGCGGGGCAACAATGAGCAGTTCTTC. Translating gives CAWSVMRGNNEQFF. The V call is TRBV30, the J call TRBJ2-1, with a weak D call TRBD2 (6 bases). V shed 0 bases and J shed 5 bases, with 11 bases lying between them. CDR1 and CDR2 from the germline V gene are GTSNPN and SVGIG (reference sequence). The CDR3 sequence is 14 residues long.

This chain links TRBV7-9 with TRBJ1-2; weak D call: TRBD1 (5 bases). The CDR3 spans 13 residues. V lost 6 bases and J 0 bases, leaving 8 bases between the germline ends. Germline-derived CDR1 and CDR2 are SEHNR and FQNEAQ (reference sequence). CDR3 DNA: TGTGCCAGCAGGGGGGGAGCTAACTATGGCTACACCTTC. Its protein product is CASRGGANYGYTF.

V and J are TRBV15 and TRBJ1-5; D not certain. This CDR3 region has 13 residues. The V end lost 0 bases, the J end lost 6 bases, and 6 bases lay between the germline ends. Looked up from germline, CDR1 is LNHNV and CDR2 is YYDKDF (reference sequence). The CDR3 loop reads CATSRERAQPQHF. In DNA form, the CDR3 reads TGTGCCACCAGCAGAGAGAGGGCTCAGCCCCAGCATTTT.

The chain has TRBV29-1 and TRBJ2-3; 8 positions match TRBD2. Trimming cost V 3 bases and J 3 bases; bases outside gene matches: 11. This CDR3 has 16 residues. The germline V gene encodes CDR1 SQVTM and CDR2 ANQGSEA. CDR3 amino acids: CSVDPTTSGFTDTQYF. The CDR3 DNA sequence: TGCAGCGTTGACCCCACCACTAGCGGATTTACAGATACGCAGTATTTT.

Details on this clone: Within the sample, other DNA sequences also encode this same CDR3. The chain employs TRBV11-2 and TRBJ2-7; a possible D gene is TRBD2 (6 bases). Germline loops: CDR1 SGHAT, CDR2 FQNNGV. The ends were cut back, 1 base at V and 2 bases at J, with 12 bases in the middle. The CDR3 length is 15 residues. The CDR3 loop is CASSLGGDRAYEQYF. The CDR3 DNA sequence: TGTGCCAGCAGCTTAGGGGGGGACCGAGCCTACGAGCAGTACTTC.

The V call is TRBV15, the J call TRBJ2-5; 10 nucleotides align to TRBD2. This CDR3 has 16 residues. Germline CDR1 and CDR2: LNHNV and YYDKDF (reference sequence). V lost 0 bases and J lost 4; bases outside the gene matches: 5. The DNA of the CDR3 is TGTGCCACCAGCAGAGATCTTAGCGGGAGGAGAGAGACCCAGTACTTC. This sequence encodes CATSRDLSGRRETQYF.

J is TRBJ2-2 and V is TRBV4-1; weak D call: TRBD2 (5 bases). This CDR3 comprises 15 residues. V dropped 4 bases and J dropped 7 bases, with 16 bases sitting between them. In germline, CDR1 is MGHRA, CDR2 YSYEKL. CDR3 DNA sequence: TGCGCCAGCAGCCTACCGGCCGGAGGTGGCGGGGAGCTGTTTTTT. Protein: CASSLPAGGGGELFF.

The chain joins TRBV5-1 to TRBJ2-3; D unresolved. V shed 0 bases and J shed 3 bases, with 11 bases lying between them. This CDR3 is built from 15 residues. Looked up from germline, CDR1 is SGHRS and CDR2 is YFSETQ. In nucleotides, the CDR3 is TGCGCCAGCAGCTTGGGGCCCGGAAGAACAGATACGCAGTATTTT. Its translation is CASSLGPGRTDTQYF.

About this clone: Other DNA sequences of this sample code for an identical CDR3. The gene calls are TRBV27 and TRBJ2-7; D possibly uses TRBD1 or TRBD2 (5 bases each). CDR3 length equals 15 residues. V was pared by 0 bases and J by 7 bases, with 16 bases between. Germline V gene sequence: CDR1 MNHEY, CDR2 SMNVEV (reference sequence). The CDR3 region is CASSLSTEGQGEQYF. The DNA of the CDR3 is TGTGCCAGCAGTTTATCCACCGAGGGGCAAGGGGAGCAGTACTTC.

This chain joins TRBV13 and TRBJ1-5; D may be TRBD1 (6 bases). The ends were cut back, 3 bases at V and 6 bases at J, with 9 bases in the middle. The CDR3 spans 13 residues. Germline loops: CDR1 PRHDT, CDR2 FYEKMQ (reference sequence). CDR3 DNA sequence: TGTGCCAGCAGCTTCAGGGGTACTCAGCCCCAGCATTTT. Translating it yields CASSFRGTQPQHF.

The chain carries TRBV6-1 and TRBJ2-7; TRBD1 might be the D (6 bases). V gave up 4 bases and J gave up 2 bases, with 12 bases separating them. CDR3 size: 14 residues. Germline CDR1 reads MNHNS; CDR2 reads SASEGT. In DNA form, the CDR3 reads TGTGCCAGCAGTGGGACAGAGCTTACCTACGAGCAGTACTTC. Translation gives CASSGTELTYEQYF.

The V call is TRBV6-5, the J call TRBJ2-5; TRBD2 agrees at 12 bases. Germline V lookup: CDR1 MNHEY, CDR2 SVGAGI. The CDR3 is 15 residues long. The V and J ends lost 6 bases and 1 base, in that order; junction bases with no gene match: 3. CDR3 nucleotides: TGTGCCAGCAGCGGGACTAGCGGGTCCCAAGAGACCCAGTACTTC. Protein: CASSGTSGSQETQYF.

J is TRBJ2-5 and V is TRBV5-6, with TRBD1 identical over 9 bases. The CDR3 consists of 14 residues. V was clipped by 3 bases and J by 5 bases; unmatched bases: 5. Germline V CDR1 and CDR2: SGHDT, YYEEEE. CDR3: CASSSADRGETQYF. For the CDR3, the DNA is TGTGCCAGCAGCTCAGCGGACAGGGGTGAGACCCAGTACTTC.